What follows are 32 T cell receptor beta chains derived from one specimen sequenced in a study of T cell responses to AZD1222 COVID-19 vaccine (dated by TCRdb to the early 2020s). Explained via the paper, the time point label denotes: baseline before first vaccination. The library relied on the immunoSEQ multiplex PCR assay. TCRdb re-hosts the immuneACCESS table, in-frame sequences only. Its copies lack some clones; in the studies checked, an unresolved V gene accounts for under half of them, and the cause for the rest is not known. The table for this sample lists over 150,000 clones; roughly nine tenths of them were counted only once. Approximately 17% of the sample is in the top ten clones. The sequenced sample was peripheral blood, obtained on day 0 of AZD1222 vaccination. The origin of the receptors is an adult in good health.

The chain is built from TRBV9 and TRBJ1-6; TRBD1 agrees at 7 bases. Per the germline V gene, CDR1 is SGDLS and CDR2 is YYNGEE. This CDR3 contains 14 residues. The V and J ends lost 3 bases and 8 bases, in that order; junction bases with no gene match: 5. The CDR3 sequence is CASSAPGQHSPLHF. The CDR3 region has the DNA TGTGCCAGCAGCGCTCCGGGACAGCATTCACCCCTCCACTTT.

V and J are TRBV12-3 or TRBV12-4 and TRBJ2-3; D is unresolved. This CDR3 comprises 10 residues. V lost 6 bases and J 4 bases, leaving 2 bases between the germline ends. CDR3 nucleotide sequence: TGTGCCAGCAGACCAGATACGCAGTATTTT. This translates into CASRPDTQYF.

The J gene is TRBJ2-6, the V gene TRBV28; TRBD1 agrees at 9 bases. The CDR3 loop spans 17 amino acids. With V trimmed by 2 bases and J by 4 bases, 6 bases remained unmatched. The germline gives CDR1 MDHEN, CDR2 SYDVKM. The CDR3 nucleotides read TGTGCCAGCAGTTTAGTACAGGGGGCGACCGGGGCCAACGTCCTGACTTTC. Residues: CASSLVQGATGANVLTF.

The CDR3 region has the DNA TGCAGCTCTGAAGCGGGGGCAGGGGGAGATACGCAGTATTTT. Translation: CSSEAGAGGDTQYF. This chain links TRBV29-1 with TRBJ2-3, with D tentatively TRBD2 (8 bases). V was trimmed by 8 bases and J by 5 bases, leaving 20 bases between them. The germline gives CDR1 SQVTM, CDR2 ANQGSEA. CDR3 length equals 14 residues.

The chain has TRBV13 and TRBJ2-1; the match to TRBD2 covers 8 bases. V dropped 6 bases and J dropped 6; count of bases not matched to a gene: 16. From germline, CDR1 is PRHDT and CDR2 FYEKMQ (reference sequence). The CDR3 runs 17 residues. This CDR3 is CASSFSTGLVISNEQFF. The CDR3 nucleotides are TGTGCCAGCAGTTTTAGCACGGGACTAGTCATAAGCAATGAGCAGTTCTTC.

CDR3 loop: CASSPPGQGSGANVLTF. The CDR3, as DNA: TGTGCCAGCTCACCCCCGGGACAGGGTTCAGGGGCCAACGTCCTGACTTTC. The rearrangement uses TRBV18 and TRBJ2-6, with TRBD1 matching over 9 bases. There are 17 residues in the CDR3. The germline V gene encodes CDR1 KGHSH and CDR2 LQKENI. The V segment lost 3 bases and the J segment 4 bases; nucleotides outside the gene matches: 7.

CDR3 residues: CASSEGVNIQYF. In DNA form, the CDR3 reads TGTGCCAGCAGTGAGGGGGTGAACATTCAGTACTTC. The chain has TRBV28 and TRBJ2-4, with D tentatively TRBD1 (6 bases). Between the trimmed V and J ends, which lost 5 bases and 7 bases, there was a span of 9 bases. The V gene's germline CDR1 is MDHEN and CDR2 SYDVKM. The CDR3 loop spans 12 amino acids.

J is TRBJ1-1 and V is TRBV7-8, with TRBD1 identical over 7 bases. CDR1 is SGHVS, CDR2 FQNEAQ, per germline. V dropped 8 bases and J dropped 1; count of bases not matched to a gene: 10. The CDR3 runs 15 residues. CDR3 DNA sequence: TGTGCCAGCTCCACCCTCGACAGGGCGAACACTGAAGCTTTCTTT. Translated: CASSTLDRANTEAFF.

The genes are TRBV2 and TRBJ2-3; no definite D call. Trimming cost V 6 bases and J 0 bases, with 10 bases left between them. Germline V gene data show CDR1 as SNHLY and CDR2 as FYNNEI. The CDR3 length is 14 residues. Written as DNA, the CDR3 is TGTGCCAGCAGAGACCGGGCAAGCACAGATACGCAGTATTTT. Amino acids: CASRDRASTDTQYF.

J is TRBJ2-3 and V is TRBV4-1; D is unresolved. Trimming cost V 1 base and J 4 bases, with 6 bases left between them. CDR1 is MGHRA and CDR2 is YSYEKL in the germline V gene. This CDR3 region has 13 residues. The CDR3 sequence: CASSQGPADTQYF. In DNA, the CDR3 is TGCGCCAGCAGCCAAGGTCCGGCAGATACGCAGTATTTT.

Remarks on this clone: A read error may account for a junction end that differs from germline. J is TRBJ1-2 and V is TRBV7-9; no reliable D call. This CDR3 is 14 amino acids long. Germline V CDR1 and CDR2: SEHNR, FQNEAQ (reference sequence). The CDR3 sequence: CAGRFYGDGSGYTF. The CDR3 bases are TGTGCCGGCAGGTTCTACGGGGATGGCTCTGGCTACACCTTC.

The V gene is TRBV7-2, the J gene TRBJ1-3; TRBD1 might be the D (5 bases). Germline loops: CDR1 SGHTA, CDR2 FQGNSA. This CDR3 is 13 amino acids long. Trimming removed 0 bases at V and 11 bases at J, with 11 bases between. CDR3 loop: CASSLAVGGPIYF. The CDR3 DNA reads TGTGCCAGCAGCTTAGCGGTGGGGGGTCCCATATATTTT. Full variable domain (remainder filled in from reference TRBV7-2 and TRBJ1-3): GAGVSQSPSNKVTEKGKDVELRCDPISGHTALYWYRQSLGQGLEFLIYFQGNSAPDKSGLPSDRFSAERTGGSVSTLTIQRTQQEDSAVYLCASSLAVGGPIYFGEGSWLTVV.

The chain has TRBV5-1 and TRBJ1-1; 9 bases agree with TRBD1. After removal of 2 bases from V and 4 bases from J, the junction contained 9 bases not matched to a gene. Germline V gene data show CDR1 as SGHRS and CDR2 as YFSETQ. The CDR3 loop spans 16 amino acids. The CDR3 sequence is CASSFPRDREPTEAFF. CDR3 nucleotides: TGCGCCAGCAGCTTCCCCCGGGACAGGGAACCCACTGAAGCTTTCTTT. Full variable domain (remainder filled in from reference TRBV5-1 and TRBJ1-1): KAGVTQTPRYLIKTRGQQVTLSCSPISGHRSVSWYQQTPGQGLQFLFEYFSETQRNKGNFPGRFSGRQFSNSRSEMNVSTLELGDSALYLCASSFPRDREPTEAFFGQGTRLTVV.

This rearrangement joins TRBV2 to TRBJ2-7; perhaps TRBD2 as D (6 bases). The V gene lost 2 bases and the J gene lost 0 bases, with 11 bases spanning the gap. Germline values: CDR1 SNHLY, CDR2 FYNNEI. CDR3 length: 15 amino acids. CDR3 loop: CASSELGGSSYEQYF. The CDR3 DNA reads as TGTGCCAGCAGTGAATTGGGGGGAAGCTCCTACGAGCAGTACTTC.

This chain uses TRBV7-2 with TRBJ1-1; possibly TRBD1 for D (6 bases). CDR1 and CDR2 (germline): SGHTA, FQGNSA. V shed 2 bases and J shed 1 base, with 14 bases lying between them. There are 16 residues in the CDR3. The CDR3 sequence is CASSLKGGASNTEAFF. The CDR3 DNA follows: TGTGCCAGCAGCTTAAAGGGGGGGGCCTCGAACACTGAAGCTTTCTTT.

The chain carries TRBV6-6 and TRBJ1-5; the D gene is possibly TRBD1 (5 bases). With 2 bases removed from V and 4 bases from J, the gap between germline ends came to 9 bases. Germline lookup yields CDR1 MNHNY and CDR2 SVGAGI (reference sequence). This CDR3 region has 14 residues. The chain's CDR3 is CASSYRDYNQPQHF. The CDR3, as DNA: TGTGCCAGCAGTTACCGGGACTATAATCAGCCCCAGCATTTT.

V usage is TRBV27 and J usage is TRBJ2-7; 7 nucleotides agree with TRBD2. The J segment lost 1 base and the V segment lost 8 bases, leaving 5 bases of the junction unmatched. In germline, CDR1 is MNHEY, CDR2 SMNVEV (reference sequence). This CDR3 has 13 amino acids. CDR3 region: CASFGGGSYEQYF. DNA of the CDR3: TGTGCCAGCTTCGGCGGGGGTTCCTACGAGCAGTACTTC.

In DNA, the CDR3 is TGCGCCAGCATCGAAGCTTTCTTT. Its protein is CASIEAFF. This chain uses TRBV23-1 with TRBJ1-1, with D unclear. TRBV23-1 is classed as an ORF, of uncertain function. The V end lost 7 bases, the J end lost 8 bases, and 2 bases lay between the germline ends. The CDR3 is 8 residues long.

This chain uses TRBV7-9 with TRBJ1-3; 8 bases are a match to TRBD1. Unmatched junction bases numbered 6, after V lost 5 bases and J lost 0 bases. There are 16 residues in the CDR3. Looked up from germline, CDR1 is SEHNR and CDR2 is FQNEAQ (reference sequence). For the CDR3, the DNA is TGTGCCAGCAGCCTTCCAGGGGGCTACTCTGGAAACACCATATATTTT. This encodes CASSLPGGYSGNTIYF. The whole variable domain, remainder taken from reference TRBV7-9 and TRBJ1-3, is DTGVSQNPRHKITKRGQNVTFRCDPISEHNRLYWYRQTLGQGPEFLTYFQNEAQLEKSRLLSDRFSAERPKGSFSTLEIQRTEQGDSAMYLCASSLPGGYSGNTIYFGEGSWLTVV.

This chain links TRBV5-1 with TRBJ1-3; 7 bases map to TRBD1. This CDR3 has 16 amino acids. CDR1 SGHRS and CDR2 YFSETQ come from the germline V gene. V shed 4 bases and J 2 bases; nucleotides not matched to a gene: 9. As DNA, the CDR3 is TGCGCCAGCAGCCTCGGGGGGACAGTCACTGGAAACACCATATATTTT. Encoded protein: CASSLGGTVTGNTIYF.

CDR3 protein: CASSQRGASNTQYF. As DNA, the CDR3 is TGTGCCAGCAGCCAGCGGGGGGCATCAAATACGCAGTATTTT. The V and J genes are TRBV4-2 and TRBJ2-3, with 8 bases matching TRBD2. Germline V CDR1 and CDR2: LGHNA, YNFKEQ. The CDR3 contains 14 residues. V lost 3 bases and J lost 7; bases outside the gene matches: 6.

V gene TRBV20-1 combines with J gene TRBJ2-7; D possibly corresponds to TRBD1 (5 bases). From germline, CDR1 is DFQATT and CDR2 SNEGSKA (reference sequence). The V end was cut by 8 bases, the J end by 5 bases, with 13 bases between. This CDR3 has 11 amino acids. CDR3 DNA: TGCAGTATCGGCCAAGGGGACGAGCAGTACTTC. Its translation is CSIGQGDEQYF.

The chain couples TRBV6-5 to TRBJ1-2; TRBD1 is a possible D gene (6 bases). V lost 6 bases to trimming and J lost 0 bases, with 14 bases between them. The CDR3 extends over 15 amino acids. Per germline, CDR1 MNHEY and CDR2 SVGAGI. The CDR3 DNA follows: TGTGCCAGCAGACTAAACAGGGCACCTAACTATGGCTACACCTTC. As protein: CASRLNRAPNYGYTF.

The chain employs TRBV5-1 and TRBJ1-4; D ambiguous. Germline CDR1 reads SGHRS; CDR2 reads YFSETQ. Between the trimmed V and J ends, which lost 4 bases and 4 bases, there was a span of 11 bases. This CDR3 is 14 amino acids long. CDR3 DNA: TGCGCCAGCAGCCCGGCTACCCTTAATGAAAAACTGTTTTTT. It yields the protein CASSPATLNEKLFF.

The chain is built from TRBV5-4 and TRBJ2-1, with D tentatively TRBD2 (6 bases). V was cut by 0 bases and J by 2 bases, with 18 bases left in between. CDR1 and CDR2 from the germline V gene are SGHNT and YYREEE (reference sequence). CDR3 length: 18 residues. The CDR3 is CASSLDGGVNLAYNEQFF. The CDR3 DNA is TGTGCCAGCAGCTTGGATGGCGGGGTGAATCTTGCCTACAATGAGCAGTTCTTC.

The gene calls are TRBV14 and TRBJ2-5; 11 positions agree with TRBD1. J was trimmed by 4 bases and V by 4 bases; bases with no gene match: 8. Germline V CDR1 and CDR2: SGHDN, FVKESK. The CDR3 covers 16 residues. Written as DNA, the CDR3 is TGTGCCAGCAGCCGGACAGGGGGCGGGCTCGGAGAGACCCAGTACTTC. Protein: CASSRTGGGLGETQYF.

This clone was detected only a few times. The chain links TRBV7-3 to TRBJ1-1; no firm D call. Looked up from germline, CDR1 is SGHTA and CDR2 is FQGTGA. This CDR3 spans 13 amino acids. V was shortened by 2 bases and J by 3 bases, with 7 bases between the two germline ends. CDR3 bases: TGTGCCAGCAGCTTATCCCCTCACACTGAAGCTTTCTTT. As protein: CASSLSPHTEAFF.

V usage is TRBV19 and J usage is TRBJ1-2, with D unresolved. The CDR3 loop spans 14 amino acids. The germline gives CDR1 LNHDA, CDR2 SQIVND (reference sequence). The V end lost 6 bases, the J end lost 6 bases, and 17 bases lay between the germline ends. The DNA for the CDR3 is TGTGCCAGTAGCCTCCGGGATCTGGAGAATGGCTACACCTTC. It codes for CASSLRDLENGYTF.

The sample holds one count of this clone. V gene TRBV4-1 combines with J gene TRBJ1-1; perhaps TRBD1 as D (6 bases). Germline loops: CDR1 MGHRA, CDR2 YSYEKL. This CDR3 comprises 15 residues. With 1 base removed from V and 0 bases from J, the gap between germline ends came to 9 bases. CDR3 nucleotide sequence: TGCGCCAGCAGCCAAGCTGACAGGCTGAACACTGAAGCTTTCTTT. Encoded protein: CASSQADRLNTEAFF.

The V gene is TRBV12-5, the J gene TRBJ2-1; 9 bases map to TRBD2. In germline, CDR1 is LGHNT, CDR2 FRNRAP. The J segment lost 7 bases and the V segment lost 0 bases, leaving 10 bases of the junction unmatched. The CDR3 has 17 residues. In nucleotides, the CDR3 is TGTGCTAGTGGTTTGGTACGAACGGGGCTAGCGGGAAATGAGCAGTTCTTC. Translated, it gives CASGLVRTGLAGNEQFF.

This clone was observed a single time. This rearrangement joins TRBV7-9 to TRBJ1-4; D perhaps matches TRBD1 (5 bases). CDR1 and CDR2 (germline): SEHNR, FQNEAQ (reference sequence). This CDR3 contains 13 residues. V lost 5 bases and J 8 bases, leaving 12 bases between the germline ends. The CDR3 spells CASSPGGNEKLFF. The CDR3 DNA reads TGTGCCAGCAGCCCCGGGGGGAACGAAAAACTGTTTTTT.

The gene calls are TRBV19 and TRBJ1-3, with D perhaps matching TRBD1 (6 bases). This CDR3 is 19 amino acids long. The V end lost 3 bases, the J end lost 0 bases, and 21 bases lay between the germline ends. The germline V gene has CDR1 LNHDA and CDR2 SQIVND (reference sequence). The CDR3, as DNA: TGTGCCAGTAGTATCAAGGGACAAGGGGTCGGGTTCTCTGGAAACACCATATATTTT. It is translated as CASSIKGQGVGFSGNTIYF. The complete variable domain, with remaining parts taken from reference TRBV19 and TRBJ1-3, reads DGGITQSPKYLFRKEGQNVTLSCEQNLNHDAMYWYRQDPGQGLRLIYYSQIVNDFQKGDIAEGYSVSREKKESFPLTVTSAQKNPTAFYLCASSIKGQGVGFSGNTIYFGEGSWLTVV.